The 9 T cell receptor beta chains presented below share a single source sample, sequenced in a study of Graves' ophthalmopathy and Graves' hyperthyroidism listed by TCRdb under 2018. The sample was run on an Illumina HiSeq 2000. TCR beta CDR3 regions were amplified from RNA transcripts for repertoire sequencing. The first round of RT-PCR was done with HTBI primers and the Qiagen OneStep RT-PCR kit, and was followed by a second round of multiplex PCR, then size selection and purification. TCRdb passed the public sequencing reads through fastp at Q25 and MiXCR, retaining productive beta sequences. Identical CDR3 proteins give one entry, which carries the most common genes and DNA. Within this sample are about half a million distinct CDR3 sequences, with around an eighth of them counted one time only. In total, the top ten clones hold 9.8% of the sample. Sequences were obtained from blood. These receptors came from a woman aged 25 to 39 with Graves' ophthalmopathy. Donor details come from another sample of the same person, matched by shared clones.

This clonotype was recorded at least ten times. The rearrangement links TRBV12-3 or TRBV12-4 to TRBJ2-2; D remains unclear. V gave up 2 bases and J gave up 6 bases, with 7 bases separating them. The CDR3 covers 13 residues. CDR3 nucleotides: TGTGCCAGCAGTTTATTGGCGCCCGGGGAGCTGTTTTTT. It yields the protein CASSLLAPGELFF.

The gene calls are TRBV6-5 and TRBJ2-5, with 8 nucleotides matching TRBD2. This CDR3 is built from 17 residues. V shed 0 bases, J shed 1 base, and the junction held 7 bases outside the gene matches. The V gene's germline CDR1 is MNHEY and CDR2 SVGAGI. The CDR3 protein is CASSYSILAGIQETQYF. CDR3 in DNA: TGTGCCAGCAGTTACTCGATCTTAGCGGGGATCCAAGAGACCCAGTACTTC.

The rearrangement links TRBV7-2 to TRBJ2-7, with TRBD1 as a possible D gene (6 bases). Germline-derived CDR1 and CDR2 are SGHTA and FQGNSA. V was cut by 1 base and J by 3 bases, with 10 bases left in between. The CDR3 has 14 residues. The chain's CDR3 is CASSLGTEFYEQYF. The CDR3, as DNA: TGTGCCAGCAGCTTAGGGACAGAATTCTACGAGCAGTACTTC.

This clonotype was detected many times. The chain joins TRBV30 to TRBJ1-6; D might be TRBD1 (6 bases). V was cut by 0 bases and J by 4 bases, with 10 bases left in between. This CDR3 comprises 15 residues. Per the germline V gene, CDR1 is GTSNPN and CDR2 is SVGIG (reference sequence). The CDR3 is CAWSVSRGYNSPLHF. Written as DNA, the CDR3 is TGTGCCTGGAGTGTATCCAGGGGATATAATTCACCCCTCCACTTT.

The sample holds many counts of this clonotype. This chain connects TRBV11-2 to TRBJ1-2; 7 nucleotides match TRBD1. Germline V gives CDR1 SGHAT, CDR2 FQNNGV. V was pared by 4 bases and J by 4 bases, with 9 bases of the junction left unmatched. The length of the CDR3 is 15 residues. CDR3 sequence (DNA): TGTGCCAGCAGCTGGGTCCGACAGGGCGGCTATGGCTACACCTTC. This sequence encodes CASSWVRQGGYGYTF.

The CDR3 DNA follows: TGTGCCAGCAGTGAGAGGACAGGGGGAGTTAAAGAGACCCAGTACTTC. Translation gives CASSERTGGVKETQYF. The chain has TRBV6-1 and TRBJ2-5, with TRBD1 identical over 10 bases. The CDR3 covers 16 residues. Germline V gene lookup returns CDR1 MNHNS and CDR2 SASEGT. The V segment lost 3 bases and the J segment 3 bases; nucleotides outside the gene matches: 7.

This clonotype was observed many times. The chain uses TRBV6-1 and TRBJ2-2; D is perhaps TRBD1 (6 bases). V gave up 7 bases and J gave up 3 bases, with 15 bases separating them. The CDR3 consists of 15 residues. The germline CDR1 and CDR2 sequences are MNHNS and SASEGT. CDR3 sequence reads: CASTEVGADTGELFF. The DNA of the CDR3 is TGTGCCAGCACCGAGGTGGGGGCAGACACCGGGGAGCTGTTTTTT.

This clonotype was counted many times. A read error is possible here, since a much larger clone lies one base away. The gene calls are TRBV5-1 and TRBJ1-2, with TRBD1 identical over 8 bases. Looked up from germline, CDR1 is SGHRS and CDR2 is YFSETQ. The length of the CDR3 is 12 residues. The V gene end was trimmed by 4 bases and the J gene end by 6 bases; junction bases not matched to a gene: 2. Here the CDR3 DNA reads TGCGCCAGCAGCCAGGACAGGGATGGCTACACCTTC. This sequence encodes CASSQDRDGYTF.

This clonotype was found a few times. The chain combines TRBV4-2 with TRBJ2-7; no clear D gene. Trimming removed 4 bases at V and 5 bases at J, with 18 bases between. Germline CDR1 is LGHNA and CDR2 is YNFKEQ. The CDR3 has 15 amino acids. The CDR3: CASSPQALSVDEQYF. The CDR3 DNA reads as TGTGCCAGCAGCCCCCAGGCCCTATCAGTGGACGAGCAGTACTTC.